These 20 T cell receptor beta chains were all obtained from the same sample, sequenced in a study of shared clonotypes between healthy human individuals (dated by TCRdb to 2020 to 2022). Libraries were prepared through the immunoSEQ multiplex PCR assay. Not all clones reach the TCRdb copy of this immuneACCESS table, which keeps in-frame sequences only. Checked studies attribute under half of the gap to unresolved V genes and leave the rest unexplained. In this sample the table shows around 2.1 million clones, roughly 91% of which occur a single time. Of the sample, about 1.8% is held by the ten largest clones. For the CD8 naive samples, CD45RO-negative cells were positively selected for CCR7, yielding a CD45RA+CCR7+ population from which TemRA cells were excluded. Sequencing used naive CD8+ T cells from PBMCs. This sample's cell subset or site label indicates: CD45RA+CCR7+. Receptor source: a man aged 18 to 29 in good health. Some clones in this sample may be carry-over from other donors' samples.

The DNA for the CDR3 is TGCGCCAGCAGCCTGACAGGGGGCCACACTGAAGCTTTCTTT. Encoded protein: CASSLTGGHTEAFF. The chain carries TRBV5-1 and TRBJ1-1, with TRBD1 matching over 10 bases. Unmatched junction bases numbered 3, after V lost 4 bases and J lost 3 bases. The germline CDR1 and CDR2 sequences are SGHRS and YFSETQ. The CDR3 extends over 14 amino acids.

The genes are TRBV2 and TRBJ2-7, with 8 bases matching TRBD1. The CDR3 runs to 14 residues. Germline trimming cut 7 bases from V and 7 bases from J; bases unmatched to any gene: 12. CDR1 and CDR2 (germline): SNHLY, FYNNEI. CDR3 in DNA: TGTGCCAGCAAACCAGCGAGCAGGGGGCAAGAGCAGTACTTC. Translating it yields CASKPASRGQEQYF.

The genes are TRBV19 and TRBJ2-4; 9 bases map to TRBD1. Germline lookup yields CDR1 LNHDA and CDR2 SQIVND (reference sequence). The trim removed 4 bases at V and 3 bases at J, leaving 1 base unmatched. The CDR3 is 14 residues long. CDR3 sequence reads: CASSRQGDKNIQYF. CDR3 bases: TGTGCCAGTAGTAGACAGGGGGACAAAAACATTCAGTACTTC.

This chain links TRBV28 with TRBJ1-6; D is uncertain. V shed 4 bases and J shed 0 bases, with 10 bases lying between them. The germline V gene has CDR1 MDHEN and CDR2 SYDVKM. The CDR3 is made up of 16 amino acids. Here the CDR3 reads CASSYGLSSYNSPLHF. CDR3 DNA: TGTGCCAGCAGTTACGGCCTTAGCTCCTATAATTCACCCCTCCACTTT. The variable domain in full, with the rest retrieved from reference TRBV28 and TRBJ1-6, is DVKVTQSSRYLVKRTGEKVFLECVQDMDHENMFWYRQDPGLGLRLIYFSYDVKMKEKGDIPEGYSVSREKKERFSLILESASTNQTSMYLCASSYGLSSYNSPLHFGNGTRLTVT.

This clone occurred a few times. The CDR3 is CASSSWPGDGNTIYF. The CDR3 region has the DNA TGTGCCAGCAGCTCGTGGCCGGGGGACGGAAACACCATATATTTT. The gene calls are TRBV5-4 and TRBJ1-3; tentatively, D is TRBD1 (5 bases). This CDR3 spans 15 amino acids. Per germline, CDR1 SGHNT and CDR2 YYREEE (reference sequence). The ends were cut back, 3 bases at V and 4 bases at J, with 14 bases in the middle.

This chain connects TRBV7-9 to TRBJ2-7, with 10 bases matching TRBD2. Germline CDR1 and CDR2: SEHNR and FQNEAQ (reference sequence). The CDR3 spans 15 residues. The J segment lost 6 bases and the V segment lost 1 base, leaving 6 bases of the junction unmatched. CDR3 coding DNA: TGTGCCAGCAGCTTAGTCACTAGCGGGATCGGCGAGCAGTACTTC. Translating it yields CASSLVTSGIGEQYF.

As regards this clone: Other nucleotide sequences in the sample specify the same CDR3. This chain joins TRBV25-1 and TRBJ1-5; unclear D gene. Germline assignment: CDR1 MGHDK and CDR2 SYGVNS. The length of the CDR3 is 14 residues. The V end lost 4 bases, the J end lost 1 base, and 8 bases lay between the germline ends. CDR3 bases: TGTGCCAGCAGTGCAGACGGGAGCAATCAGCCCCAGCATTTT. It is translated as CASSADGSNQPQHF.

The rearrangement joins TRBV7-9 to TRBJ1-3; D remains unclear. V lost 5 bases and J 4 bases, leaving 18 bases between the germline ends. Germline V gene lookup returns CDR1 SEHNR and CDR2 FQNEAQ (reference sequence). The CDR3 is 16 amino acids. In DNA form, the CDR3 reads TGTGCCAGCAGCCGAGAGGTACGAGCGTCGGGAAACACCATATATTTT. Its protein is CASSREVRASGNTIYF.

This clone was observed a single time. V and J are TRBV7-3 and TRBJ1-1, with a possible D match to TRBD1 (5 bases). V lost 0 bases to trimming and J lost 1 base, with 9 bases between them. This CDR3 has 15 residues. Germline V gives CDR1 SGHTA, CDR2 FQGTGA. The chain's CDR3 is CASSLTGAANTEAFF. CDR3 coding DNA: TGTGCCAGCAGCTTAACAGGGGCAGCGAACACTGAAGCTTTCTTT. Supplemented by reference TRBV7-3 and TRBJ1-1, the full variable domain reads GAGVSQTPSNKVTEKGKYVELRCDPISGHTALYWYRQSLGQGPEFLIYFQGTGAADDSGLPNDRFFAVRPEGSVSTLKIQRTERGDSAVYLCASSLTGAANTEAFFGQGTRLTVV.

The genes are TRBV6-6 and TRBJ2-2, with TRBD2 matching over 8 bases. This CDR3 region has 15 residues. From germline, CDR1 is MNHNY and CDR2 SVGAGI (reference sequence). Trimming removed 2 bases from V and 6 bases from J; junction bases left unmatched: 5. DNA of the CDR3: TGTGCCAGCAGTTACGGAGCGGGAGATGCCGGGGAGCTGTTTTTT. The encoded protein is CASSYGAGDAGELFF.

The chain is built from TRBV28 and TRBJ1-1; a possible D gene is TRBD1 (5 bases). Germline-derived CDR1 and CDR2 are MDHEN and SYDVKM. The V gene lost 3 bases and the J gene lost 4 bases, with 9 bases spanning the gap. This CDR3 has 13 residues. The CDR3 sequence is CASSFWGSTEAFF. For the CDR3, the DNA is TGTGCCAGCAGTTTTTGGGGGAGCACTGAAGCTTTCTTT.

V is TRBV19 and J is TRBJ2-7, with D perhaps assigned TRBD1 or TRBD2 (6 bases each). This CDR3 is 15 amino acids long. The V end lost 2 bases, the J end lost 6 bases, and 17 bases lay between the germline ends. CDR1 LNHDA and CDR2 SQIVND come from the germline V gene (reference sequence). The CDR3 region has the DNA TGTGCCAGTAGTATACGGTTAGGGGGGACCGGCGAGCAGTACTTC. It codes for CASSIRLGGTGEQYF.

Points on this clone: Other DNA sequences within the sample encode an identical CDR3. The chain links TRBV27 to TRBJ2-7, with D hard to call. Germline V lookup: CDR1 MNHEY, CDR2 SMNVEV (reference sequence). V lost 3 bases and J lost 3, with 9 bases in between. CDR3 length: 13 residues. Here the CDR3 DNA reads TGTGCCAGCAGTTTCAGTTCGAACTACGAGCAGTACTTC. It specifies CASSFSSNYEQYF.

The rearrangement links TRBV18 to TRBJ1-2, with TRBD1 matching over 9 bases. CDR1 is KGHSH and CDR2 is LQKENI in the germline V gene. The CDR3 consists of 17 residues. V lost 3 bases to trimming and J lost 8 bases; unmatched junction nucleotides: 16. This CDR3 reads CASSPSRTGDLRGGYTF. Here the CDR3 DNA reads TGTGCCAGCTCACCGAGCCGGACAGGGGATCTCCGAGGCGGCTACACCTTC.

The rearrangement joins TRBV4-1 to TRBJ1-3; no definite D call. Per the germline V gene, CDR1 is MGHRA and CDR2 is YSYEKL. Trimming removed 1 base from V and 2 bases from J, with 12 bases in between. The CDR3 runs 16 residues. CDR3 DNA sequence: TGCGCCAGCAGCCAAGCTCGGGGATTACCTGGAAACACCATATATTTT. Translated: CASSQARGLPGNTIYF.

V gene TRBV5-1 combines with J gene TRBJ2-7, with D maybe TRBD2 (6 bases). Between the trimmed V and J ends, which lost 0 bases and 1 base, there was a span of 14 bases. The CDR3 is 16 amino acids. CDR1 SGHRS and CDR2 YFSETQ come from the germline V gene. DNA for the CDR3: TGCGCCAGCAGCTTGGGTTTCCTGGCGGGATCCTACGAGCAGTACTTC. Translation gives CASSLGFLAGSYEQYF. Looking up the rest from reference TRBV5-1 and TRBJ2-7 gives the full variable domain: KAGVTQTPRYLIKTRGQQVTLSCSPISGHRSVSWYQQTPGQGLQFLFEYFSETQRNKGNFPGRFSGRQFSNSRSEMNVSTLELGDSALYLCASSLGFLAGSYEQYFGPGTRLTVT.

The rearrangement links TRBV27 to TRBJ2-1, with 7 bases identical to TRBD2. CDR3 length: 14 residues. V was clipped by 6 bases and J by 5 bases; unmatched bases: 7. The germline gives CDR1 MNHEY, CDR2 SMNVEV (reference sequence). This CDR3 reads CASRASGGHNEQFF. CDR3 DNA: TGTGCCAGCAGAGCTAGCGGAGGCCACAATGAGCAGTTCTTC.

CDR3 sequence: CASSLHRAPGANVLTF. Here the CDR3 DNA reads TGTGCCAGCAGTCTCCACAGGGCGCCTGGGGCCAACGTCCTGACTTTC. This sequence joins TRBV27 and TRBJ2-6; maybe TRBD1 (6 bases). This CDR3 has 16 residues. Trimming stripped 5 bases from V and 2 bases from J, with 13 bases between. Germline CDR1 is MNHEY and CDR2 is SMNVEV (reference sequence).

The V call is TRBV9, the J call TRBJ2-3; 9 bases align to TRBD2. Trimming cost V 0 bases and J 2 bases; bases outside gene matches: 4. CDR3 length equals 16 residues. The germline V gene encodes CDR1 SGDLS and CDR2 YYNGEE. This chain's CDR3 is CASSVEPSGATDTQYF. The DNA for the CDR3 is TGTGCCAGCAGCGTAGAGCCTAGCGGGGCCACAGATACGCAGTATTTT.

V usage is TRBV27 and J usage is TRBJ1-1, with 7 positions matching TRBD1. V lost 2 bases, J lost 4 bases, and 7 bases stayed unmatched. The CDR3 is 15 residues long. Germline CDR1 reads MNHEY; CDR2 reads SMNVEV (reference sequence). For the CDR3, the DNA is TGTGCCAGCAGTTTAGAGGGGGCGGGGGGCACTGAAGCTTTCTTT. Translated, it gives CASSLEGAGGTEAFF.